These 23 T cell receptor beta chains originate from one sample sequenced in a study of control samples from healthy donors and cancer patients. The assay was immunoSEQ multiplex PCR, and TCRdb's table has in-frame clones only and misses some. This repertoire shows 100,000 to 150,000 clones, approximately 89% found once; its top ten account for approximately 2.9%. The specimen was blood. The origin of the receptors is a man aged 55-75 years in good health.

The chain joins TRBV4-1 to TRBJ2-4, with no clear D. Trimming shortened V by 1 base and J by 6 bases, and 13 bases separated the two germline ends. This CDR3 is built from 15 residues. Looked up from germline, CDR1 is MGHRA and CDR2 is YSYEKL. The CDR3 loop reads CASSQGAIAPNIQYF. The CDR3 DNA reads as TGCGCCAGCAGCCAAGGGGCCATAGCCCCAAACATTCAGTACTTC.

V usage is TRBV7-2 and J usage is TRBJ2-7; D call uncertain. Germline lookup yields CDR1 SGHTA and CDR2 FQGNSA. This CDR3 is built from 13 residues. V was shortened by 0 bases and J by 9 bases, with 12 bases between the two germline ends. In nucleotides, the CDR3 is TGTGCCAGCAGCTTAGCCGCTCGGTATTGGCAGTACTTC. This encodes CASSLAARYWQYF.

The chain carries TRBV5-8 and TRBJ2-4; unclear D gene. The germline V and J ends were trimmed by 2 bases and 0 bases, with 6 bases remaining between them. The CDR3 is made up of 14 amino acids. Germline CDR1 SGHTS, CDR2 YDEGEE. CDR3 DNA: TGTGCCAGCAGCTTAGAACTAGCCAAAAACATTCAGTACTTC. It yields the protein CASSLELAKNIQYF.

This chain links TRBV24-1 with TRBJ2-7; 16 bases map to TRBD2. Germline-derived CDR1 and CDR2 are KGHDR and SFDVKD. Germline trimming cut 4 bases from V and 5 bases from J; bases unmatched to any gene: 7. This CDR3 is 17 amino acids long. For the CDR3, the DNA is TGTGCCACCAGTGACCCGGGGACTAGCGGGGGGGCTAACGAGCAGTACTTC. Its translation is CATSDPGTSGGANEQYF.

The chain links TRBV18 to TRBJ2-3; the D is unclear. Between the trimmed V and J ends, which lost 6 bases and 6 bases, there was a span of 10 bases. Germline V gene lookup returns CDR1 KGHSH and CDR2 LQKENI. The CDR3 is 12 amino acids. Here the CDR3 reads CASSPTSDTQYF. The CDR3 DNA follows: TGTGCCAGCTCCCCGACGTCGGATACGCAGTATTTT.

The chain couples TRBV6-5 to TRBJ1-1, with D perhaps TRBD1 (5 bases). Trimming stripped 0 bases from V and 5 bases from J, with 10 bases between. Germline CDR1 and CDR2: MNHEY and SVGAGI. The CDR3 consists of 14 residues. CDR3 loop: CASSYSGGETEAFF. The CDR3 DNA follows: TGTGCCAGCAGTTACTCCGGGGGTGAGACTGAAGCTTTCTTT.

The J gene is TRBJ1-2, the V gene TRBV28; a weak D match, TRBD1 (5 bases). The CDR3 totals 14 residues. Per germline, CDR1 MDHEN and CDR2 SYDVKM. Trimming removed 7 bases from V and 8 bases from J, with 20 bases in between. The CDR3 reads CASMYGGGSLGYTF. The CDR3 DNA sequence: TGTGCCAGCATGTATGGGGGGGGTTCGTTGGGCTACACCTTC.

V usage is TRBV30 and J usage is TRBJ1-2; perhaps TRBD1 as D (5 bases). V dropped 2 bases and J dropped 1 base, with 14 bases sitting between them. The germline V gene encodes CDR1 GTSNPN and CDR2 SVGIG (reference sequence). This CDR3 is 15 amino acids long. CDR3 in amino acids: CAWSRRDGNNYGYTF. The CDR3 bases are TGTGCCTGGAGTCGGAGGGACGGAAATAACTATGGCTACACCTTC.

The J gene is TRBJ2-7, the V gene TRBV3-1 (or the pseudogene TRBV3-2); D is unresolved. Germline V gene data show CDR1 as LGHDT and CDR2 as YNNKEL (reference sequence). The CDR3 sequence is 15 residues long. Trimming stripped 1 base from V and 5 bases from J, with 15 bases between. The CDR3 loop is CASSQVNNPYDEQYF. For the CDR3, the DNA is TGTGCCAGCAGCCAAGTCAATAACCCTTATGACGAGCAGTACTTC.

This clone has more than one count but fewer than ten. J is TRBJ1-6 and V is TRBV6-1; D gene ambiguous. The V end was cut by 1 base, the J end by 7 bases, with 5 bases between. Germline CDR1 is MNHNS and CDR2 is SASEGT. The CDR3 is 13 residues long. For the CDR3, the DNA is TGTGCCAGCAGTGAAGTAGGGAATTCACCCCTCCACTTT. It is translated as CASSEVGNSPLHF.

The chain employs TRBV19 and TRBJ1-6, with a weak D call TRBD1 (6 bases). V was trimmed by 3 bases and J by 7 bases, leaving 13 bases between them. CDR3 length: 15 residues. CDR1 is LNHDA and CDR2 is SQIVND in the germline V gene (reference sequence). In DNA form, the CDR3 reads TGTGCCAGTAGTATTTCAGCAGGGGCCAATTCACCCCTCCACTTT. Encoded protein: CASSISAGANSPLHF.

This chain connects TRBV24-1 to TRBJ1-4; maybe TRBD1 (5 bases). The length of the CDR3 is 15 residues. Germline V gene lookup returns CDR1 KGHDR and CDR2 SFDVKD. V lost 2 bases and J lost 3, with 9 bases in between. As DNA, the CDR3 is TGTGCCACCAGTGATTCAGGGTTGGCTAATGAAAAACTGTTTTTT. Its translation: CATSDSGLANEKLFF.

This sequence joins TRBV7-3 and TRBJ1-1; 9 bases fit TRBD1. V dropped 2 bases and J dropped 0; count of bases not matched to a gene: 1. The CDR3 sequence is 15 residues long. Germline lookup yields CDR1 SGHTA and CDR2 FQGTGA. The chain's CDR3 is CASSLGTGLNTEAFF. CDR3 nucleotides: TGTGCCAGCAGCTTAGGGACAGGGTTGAACACTGAAGCTTTCTTT.

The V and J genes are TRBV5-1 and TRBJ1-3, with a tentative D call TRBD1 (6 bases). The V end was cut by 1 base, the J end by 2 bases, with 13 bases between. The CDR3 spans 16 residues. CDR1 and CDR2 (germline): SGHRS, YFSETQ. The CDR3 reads CASSLQQGPAGNTIYF. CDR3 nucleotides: TGCGCCAGCAGCTTGCAACAGGGACCGGCTGGAAACACCATATATTTT.

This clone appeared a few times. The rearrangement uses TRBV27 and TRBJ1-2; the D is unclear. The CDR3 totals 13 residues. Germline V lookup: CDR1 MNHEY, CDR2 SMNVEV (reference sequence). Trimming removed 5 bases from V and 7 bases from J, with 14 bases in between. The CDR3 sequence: CASSPHSRVGYTF. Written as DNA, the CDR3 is TGTGCCAGCAGTCCCCATTCGAGGGTTGGCTACACCTTC.

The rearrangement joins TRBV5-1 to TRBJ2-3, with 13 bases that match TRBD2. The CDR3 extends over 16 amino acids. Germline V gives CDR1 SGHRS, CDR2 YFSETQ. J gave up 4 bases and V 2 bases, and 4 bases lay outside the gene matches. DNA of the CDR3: TGCGCCAGCAGCTTAGGGACTAGCGGGGCCCCAGATACGCAGTATTTT. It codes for CASSLGTSGAPDTQYF.

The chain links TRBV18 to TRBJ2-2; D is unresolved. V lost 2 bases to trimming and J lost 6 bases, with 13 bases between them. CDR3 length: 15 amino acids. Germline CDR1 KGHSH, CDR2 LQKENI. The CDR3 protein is CASSPNRPNPGELFF. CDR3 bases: TGTGCCAGCTCACCAAACCGTCCTAACCCCGGGGAGCTGTTTTTT. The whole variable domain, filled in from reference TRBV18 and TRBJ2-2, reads NAGVMQNPRHLVRRRGQEARLRCSPMKGHSHVYWYRQLPEEGLKFMVYLQKENIIDESGMPKERFSAEFPKEGPSILRIQQVVRGDSAAYFCASSPNRPNPGELFFGEGSRLTVL.

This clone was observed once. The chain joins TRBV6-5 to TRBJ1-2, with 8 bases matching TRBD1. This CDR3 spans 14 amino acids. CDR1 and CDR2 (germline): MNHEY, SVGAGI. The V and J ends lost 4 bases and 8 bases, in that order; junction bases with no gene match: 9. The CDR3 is CASSWDTTGGGYTF. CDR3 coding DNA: TGTGCCAGCAGTTGGGATACCACAGGGGGAGGCTACACCTTC.

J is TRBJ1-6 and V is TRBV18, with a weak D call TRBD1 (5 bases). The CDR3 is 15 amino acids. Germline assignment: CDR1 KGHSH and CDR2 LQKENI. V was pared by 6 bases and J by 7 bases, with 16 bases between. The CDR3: CASSPRDEHNSPLHF. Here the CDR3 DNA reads TGTGCCAGCTCCCCCCGGGACGAGCACAATTCACCCCTCCACTTT.

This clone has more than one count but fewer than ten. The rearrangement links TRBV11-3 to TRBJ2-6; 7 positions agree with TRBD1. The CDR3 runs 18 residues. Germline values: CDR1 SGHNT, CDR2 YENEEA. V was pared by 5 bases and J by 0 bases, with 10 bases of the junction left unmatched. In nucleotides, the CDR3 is TGTGCCAGCAGCCCGCTTGGACAGGCCCGCTCTGGGGCCAACGTCCTGACTTTC. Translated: CASSPLGQARSGANVLTF.

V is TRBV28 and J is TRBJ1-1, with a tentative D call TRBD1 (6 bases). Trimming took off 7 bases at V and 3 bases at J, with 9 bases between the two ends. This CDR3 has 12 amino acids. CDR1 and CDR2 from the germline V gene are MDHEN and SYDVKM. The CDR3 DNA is TGTGCCAGCAAAACAGGGCACACTGAAGCTTTCTTT. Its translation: CASKTGHTEAFF.

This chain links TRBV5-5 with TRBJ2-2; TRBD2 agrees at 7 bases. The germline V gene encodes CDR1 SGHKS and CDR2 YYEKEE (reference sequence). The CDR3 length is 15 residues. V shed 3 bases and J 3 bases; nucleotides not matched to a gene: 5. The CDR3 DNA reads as TGTGCCAGCAGCTGGGGGGGGTCCCACACCGGGGAGCTGTTTTTT. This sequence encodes CASSWGGSHTGELFF.

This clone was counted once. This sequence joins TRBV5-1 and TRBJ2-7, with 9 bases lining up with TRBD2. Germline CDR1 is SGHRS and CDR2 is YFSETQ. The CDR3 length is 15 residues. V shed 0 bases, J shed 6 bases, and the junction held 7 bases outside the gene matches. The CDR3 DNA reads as TGCGCCAGCAGCTTGGGTTCTAGCGGGGCCGTCGAGCAGTACTTC. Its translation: CASSLGSSGAVEQYF.